This entry concerns a single TCR beta chain. The protocol was immunoSEQ multiplex PCR, while the TCRdb copy is restricted to in-frame clones and leaves out a portion. The repertoire consists of around 84,000 clones, with 65% to 90% occurring once and the leading ten covering approximately 10%. Germline CDR1 MNHEY, CDR2 SVGAGI. The CDR3 consists of 15 residues. Trimming cost V 8 bases and J 3 bases, with 20 bases left between them. These data belong to a study of control samples from healthy donors and cancer patients. The specimen sequenced was PBMCs. The chain uses TRBV6-5 and TRBJ2-7; D might be TRBD1 or TRBD2, each matching 6 bases. This clonotype was obtained from a man aged 60-69 years with head and neck cancer. CDR3 amino acids: CASFMGASENYEQYF. In DNA, the CDR3 is TGTGCCAGCTTTATGGGGGCTAGCGAAAACTACGAGCAGTACTTC.